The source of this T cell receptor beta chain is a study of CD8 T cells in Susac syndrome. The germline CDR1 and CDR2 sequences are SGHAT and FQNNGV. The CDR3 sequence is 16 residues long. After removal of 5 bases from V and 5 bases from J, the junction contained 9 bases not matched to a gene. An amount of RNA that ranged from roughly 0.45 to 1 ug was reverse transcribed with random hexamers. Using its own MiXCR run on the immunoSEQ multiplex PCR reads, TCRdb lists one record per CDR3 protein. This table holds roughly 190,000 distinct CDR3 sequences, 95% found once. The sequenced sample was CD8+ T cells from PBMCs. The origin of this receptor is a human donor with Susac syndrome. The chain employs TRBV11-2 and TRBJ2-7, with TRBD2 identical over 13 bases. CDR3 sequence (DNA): TGTGCCAGCAGCCCGAGGACTAGCGGGAGCAGCCACGAGCAGTACTTC. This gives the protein CASSPRTSGSSHEQYF.